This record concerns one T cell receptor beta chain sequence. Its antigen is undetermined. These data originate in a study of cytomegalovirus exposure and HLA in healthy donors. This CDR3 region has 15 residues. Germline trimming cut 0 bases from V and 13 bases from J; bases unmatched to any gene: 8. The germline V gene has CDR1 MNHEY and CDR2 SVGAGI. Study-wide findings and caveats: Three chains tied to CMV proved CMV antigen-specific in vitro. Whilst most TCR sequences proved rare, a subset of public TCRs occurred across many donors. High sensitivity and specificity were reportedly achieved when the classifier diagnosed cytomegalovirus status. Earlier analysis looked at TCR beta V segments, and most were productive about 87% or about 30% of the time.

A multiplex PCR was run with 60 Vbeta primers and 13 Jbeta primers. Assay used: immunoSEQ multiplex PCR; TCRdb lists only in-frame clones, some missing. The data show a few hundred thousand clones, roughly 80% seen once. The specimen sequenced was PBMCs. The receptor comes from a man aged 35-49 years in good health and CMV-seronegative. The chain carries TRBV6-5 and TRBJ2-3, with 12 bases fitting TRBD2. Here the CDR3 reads CASSYSRLAGDEKYF. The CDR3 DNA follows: TGTGCCAGCAGTTACTCGAGACTAGCGGGGGATGAAAAGTATTTT.